The 20 T cell receptor beta chains below were found in one sample sequenced in a study of prognosis after radiotherapy for stage I lung cancer. The study amplified the TCR beta CDR3 region from genomic DNA. This amplification was carried out by two rounds of multiplex PCR. Primers specific to each TRBV and TRBJ gene were used in first-round PCR. TCRdb analysed the multiplex PCR reads with MiXCR anew, one entry per CDR3 protein. The repertoire includes tens of thousands of distinct CDR3 sequences, 30% to 35% of them detected once, and under 9.5% sits in the top ten. The source material was PBMCs, sampled before or after stereotactic body radiation therapy (not recorded which). These receptors were taken from a donor over 45 with non-small cell lung cancer.

With respect to this clonotype: A much larger clonotype is one base distant, so this may be a read error. The gene calls are TRBV7-9 and TRBJ1-5; D is unresolved. CDR3 length: 13 amino acids. Germline CDR1 SEHNR, CDR2 FQNEAQ (reference sequence). V lost 1 base and J lost 5, with 6 bases in between. The CDR3 spells CASSLDGYQPQHF. Here the CDR3 DNA reads TGTGCCAGCAGCTTAGACGGGTATCAGCCCCAGCATTTT.

This clonotype was counted ten times or more. The CDR3 is CATSGQGVNEQFF. In DNA, the CDR3 is TGTGCCACCAGTGGACAGGGAGTCAATGAGCAGTTCTTC. The chain combines TRBV24-1 with TRBJ2-1; 7 bases fit TRBD1. Germline V gene data show CDR1 as KGHDR and CDR2 as SFDVKD. This CDR3 is 13 amino acids long. V was clipped by 5 bases and J by 6 bases; unmatched bases: 3.

To note about this clonotype: This clone may be a read error of a much larger clone one base away. The rearrangement links TRBV5-4 to TRBJ2-3; no clear D gene. Germline loops: CDR1 SGHNT, CDR2 YYREEE (reference sequence). The ends were cut back, 2 bases at V and 6 bases at J, with 10 bases in the middle. This CDR3 comprises 13 residues. DNA for the CDR3: TGTGCCAGCAGCTTCCCAGAACTGGATACGCAGTATTTT. It is translated as CASSFPELDTQYF.

This clonotype was seen repeatedly, ten times or more. The gene calls are TRBV6-1 and TRBJ2-3, with D possibly being TRBD2 (6 bases). The germline V and J ends were trimmed by 5 bases and 7 bases, with 19 bases remaining between them. The V gene's germline CDR1 is MNHNS and CDR2 SASEGT. This CDR3 is built from 15 residues. The CDR3 loop is CASSRTRGTTHTQYF. The CDR3 nucleotides are TGTGCCAGCAGTCGGACCCGGGGGACGACCCATACGCAGTATTTT.

With respect to this clonotype: A far larger clone is one nucleotide away, so this likely arose from a read error. The rearrangement joins TRBV6-5 to TRBJ1-3; 7 nucleotides match TRBD1. Germline V CDR1 and CDR2: MNHEY, SVGAGI. V gave up 8 bases and J gave up 3 bases; unmatched junction bases: 10. The CDR3 length is 15 residues. The CDR3: CASSTGSDYGNTIYF. The DNA of the CDR3 is TGTGCCAGCTCGACAGGGAGCGACTATGGAAACACCATATATTTT.

Concerning this clonotype: A single base separates this from a much larger clone, so it may be a read error. J is TRBJ2-3 and V is TRBV28; 8 nucleotides line up with TRBD2. The trim removed 9 bases at V and 5 bases at J, leaving 10 bases unmatched. CDR3 length: 14 amino acids. CDR1 MDHEN and CDR2 SYDVKM come from the germline V gene. DNA for the CDR3: TGTGCCAGTTACGTAGCGGGAAGAAGAGATACGCAGTATTTT. This sequence encodes CASYVAGRRDTQYF.

Comment on this clonotype: A read error may be the cause here, since a much bigger clone is one base away. J is TRBJ2-5 and V is TRBV7-2; D call uncertain. V was cut by 5 bases and J by 4 bases, with 14 bases left in between. This CDR3 is 14 amino acids long. The V gene's germline CDR1 is SGHTA and CDR2 FQGNSA. The CDR3 here is CASSRVARIETQYF. For the CDR3, the DNA is TGTGCCAGCAGCCGTGTGGCGAGAATAGAGACCCAGTACTTC.

This sequence joins TRBV10-3 and TRBJ1-6; no reliable D call. Germline CDR1 and CDR2: ENHRY and SYGVKD. V dropped 8 bases and J dropped 0 bases, with 17 bases sitting between them. The CDR3 totals 17 residues. The CDR3 DNA follows: TGTGCCATCGGCCCTAACCAGAGGAGCTCCTATAATTCACCCCTCCACTTT. Translating it yields CAIGPNQRSSYNSPLHF.

The chain uses TRBV27 and TRBJ1-6, with a weak D call TRBD1 (5 bases). Germline CDR1 is MNHEY and CDR2 is SMNVEV (reference sequence). CDR3 length: 14 amino acids. V lost 2 bases and J lost 9, with 11 bases in between. CDR3 amino acids: CASSLRGNFSPLHF. As DNA, the CDR3 is TGTGCCAGCAGTTTAAGGGGCAACTTTTCACCCCTCCACTTT.

This clonotype showed up many times. The chain uses TRBV18 and TRBJ1-1; no clear D gene. The CDR3 length is 14 residues. The V end was cut by 2 bases, the J end by 3 bases, with 10 bases between. The germline gives CDR1 KGHSH, CDR2 LQKENI. CDR3 residues: CASSPYDRDTEAFF. CDR3 in DNA: TGTGCCAGCTCACCATATGACCGGGACACTGAAGCTTTCTTT.

This clonotype was counted at least ten times. J is TRBJ2-2 and V is TRBV7-9, with TRBD2 as a possible D gene (5 bases). Germline V gene data show CDR1 as SEHNR and CDR2 as FQNEAQ (reference sequence). The CDR3 is 14 amino acids. V was trimmed by 2 bases and J by 3 bases, leaving 7 bases between them. DNA for the CDR3: TGTGCCAGCAGCTTATTCGGGGACACCGGGGAGCTGTTTTTT. Translating gives CASSLFGDTGELFF.

As regards this clonotype: A read error is possible here, since a much larger clone lies one base away. Written as DNA, the CDR3 is TGTGCCAGCAGTTACTCGATGGCAAACCAAGAGACCCAGTACTTC. Translation: CASSYSMANQETQYF. The V call is TRBV6-5, the J call TRBJ2-5, with unresolved D. This CDR3 has 15 residues. From germline, CDR1 is MNHEY and CDR2 SVGAGI. V lost 0 bases, J lost 0 bases, and 8 bases lay in between.

Comments on this clonotype: At one end, the junction sequence differs from germline, possibly due to a read error. The V gene is TRBV6-1, the J gene TRBJ2-1; unclear D gene. This CDR3 comprises 13 residues. Germline values: CDR1 MNHNS, CDR2 SASEGT. The DNA for the CDR3 is TGTGCCAGCAGACAAGTGTCCTACAATGAGCAGCTCTTC. Protein: CASRQVSYNEQLF.

This clonotype has a count of ten or more. The chain recombines TRBV7-8 with TRBJ2-1; maybe TRBD1 (6 bases). Trimming took off 5 bases at V and 2 bases at J, with 16 bases between the two ends. This CDR3 spans 16 amino acids. In germline, CDR1 is SGHVS, CDR2 FQNEAQ. The CDR3 nucleotides are TGTGCCAGCAGCACAGGCCCCGGGACAACCTACAATGAGCAGTTCTTC. Translation gives CASSTGPGTTYNEQFF.

In the case of this clonotype: This likely stems from a read error, as it lies one base from a far larger clone. The chain carries TRBV6-2 or TRBV6-3 and TRBJ1-4; 7 nucleotides match TRBD1. This CDR3 region has 15 residues. J was trimmed by 7 bases and V by 5 bases; bases with no gene match: 10. Germline V gene sequence: CDR1 MNHEY, CDR2 SVGEGT. The CDR3 DNA follows: TGTGCCAGCAGTGACCTACAGGGGATGCGTGAAAAACTGTTTTTT. Amino acids: CASSDLQGMREKLFF.

This clonotype showed up many times. Just one base apart from a much larger clone, this may be a read error. V usage is TRBV4-1 and J usage is TRBJ1-2; no reliable D call. Germline CDR1 MGHRA, CDR2 YSYEKL. Trimming left V 0 bases short and J 8 bases short, with 19 bases between. There are 16 residues in the CDR3. This chain's CDR3 is CASSQEGSRAGSGYTF. The CDR3 nucleotides are TGCGCCAGCAGCCAAGAAGGGTCTCGGGCGGGTAGCGGCTACACCTTC.

This clonotype was seen at least ten times. This chain connects TRBV18 to TRBJ2-5; D may be TRBD1 or TRBD2 (5 bases each). The CDR3 spans 15 residues. Germline-derived CDR1 and CDR2 are KGHSH and LQKENI. V was trimmed by 6 bases and J by 0 bases, leaving 14 bases between them. The CDR3 coding sequence is TGTGCCAGCTCGAGGGCAGGGTCCTACCAAGAGACCCAGTACTTC. Protein sequence: CASSRAGSYQETQYF.

This clonotype was recorded many times. The chain has TRBV11-3 and TRBJ1-1; D unclear. Trimming took off 5 bases at V and 5 bases at J, with 15 bases between the two ends. The V gene's germline CDR1 is SGHNT and CDR2 YENEEA. The CDR3 runs 14 residues. CDR3 sequence reads: CASSEGNVGTEAFF. In DNA, the CDR3 is TGTGCCAGCAGCGAAGGGAATGTGGGAACTGAAGCTTTCTTT.

The sample holds a few counts of this clonotype. A much larger clone is a single base away; this may be a read error. The CDR3 does not close with the conserved phenylalanine or tryptophan, likely indicating a read error. The rearrangement uses TRBV6-1 and TRBJ2-7; D uncertain. Germline V lookup: CDR1 MNHNS, CDR2 SASEGT. CDR3 size: 14 residues. With 8 bases removed from V and 3 bases from J, the gap between germline ends came to 17 bases. The CDR3: CASRTLLSVYEQYS. The CDR3 nucleotides are TGTGCCAGCCGAACCTTGCTAAGTGTCTACGAGCAGTACTCC.

The V call is TRBV6-2 or TRBV6-3, the J call TRBJ2-7; D remains ambiguous. There are 13 residues in the CDR3. The germline V gene encodes CDR1 MNHEY and CDR2 SVGEGT. The V gene lost 5 bases and the J gene lost 6 bases, with 14 bases spanning the gap. The CDR3 DNA follows: TGTGCCAGCAGTGTGCAGCCCTACGGCGAGCAGTACTTC. Translated, it gives CASSVQPYGEQYF.